This T cell receptor beta chain was sequenced for a study of blood T cell repertoires in COVID-19. Study-level information: Both acute and convalescent COVID-19 samples were obtained from the United States, Italy and Spain. T cells, B-cell-depleted T cells, or PBMCs provided the cDNA or gDNA that served as material.

Germline loops: CDR1 LGHNA, CDR2 YSLEER. The ends lost 6 bases at V and 2 bases at J; junction bases unmatched: 7. The CDR3 runs to 15 residues. Source study methods: The authors estimated nucleated cell counts from reference gene primer amplification. Sequenced by immunoSEQ multiplex PCR; TCRdb stores in-frame clones only, minus some. The DNA was the basis for D and trimming; V, J and clone size are from that table. Here the sample spans approximately 110,000 clones, roughly 83% being singletons. The TCR sequence derives from a human donor in a cohort sampled during active COVID-19. The chain has TRBV4-3 and TRBJ1-3, with TRBD1 matching 7 bases. The material sequenced was peripheral blood. For the CDR3, the DNA is TGCGCCAGCAGTGCTGACAGGGCCACTGGAAACACCATATATTTT. Translation: CASSADRATGNTIYF.